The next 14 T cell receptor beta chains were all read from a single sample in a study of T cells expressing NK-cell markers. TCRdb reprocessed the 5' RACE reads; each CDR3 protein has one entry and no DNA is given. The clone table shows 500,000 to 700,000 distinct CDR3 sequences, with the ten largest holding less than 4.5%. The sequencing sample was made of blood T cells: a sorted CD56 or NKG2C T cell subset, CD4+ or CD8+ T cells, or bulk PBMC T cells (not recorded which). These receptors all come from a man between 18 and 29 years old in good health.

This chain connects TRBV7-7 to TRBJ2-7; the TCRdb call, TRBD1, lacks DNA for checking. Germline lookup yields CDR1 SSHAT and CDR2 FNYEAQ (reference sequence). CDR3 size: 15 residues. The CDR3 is CASSLEGGTPYEQYF.

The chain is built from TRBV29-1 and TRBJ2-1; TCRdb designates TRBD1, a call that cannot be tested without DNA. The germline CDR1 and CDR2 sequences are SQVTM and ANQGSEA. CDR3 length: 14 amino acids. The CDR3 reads CSVARTGTYNEQFF.

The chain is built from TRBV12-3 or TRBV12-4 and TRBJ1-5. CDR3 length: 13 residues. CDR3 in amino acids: CASRFGSNQPQHF.

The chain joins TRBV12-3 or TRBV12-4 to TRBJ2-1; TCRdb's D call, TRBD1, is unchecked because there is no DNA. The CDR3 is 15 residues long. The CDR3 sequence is CASSFDREGLDEQFF.

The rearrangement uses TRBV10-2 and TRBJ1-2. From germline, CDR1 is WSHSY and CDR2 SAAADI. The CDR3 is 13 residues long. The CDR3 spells CASSESTSRGYTF.

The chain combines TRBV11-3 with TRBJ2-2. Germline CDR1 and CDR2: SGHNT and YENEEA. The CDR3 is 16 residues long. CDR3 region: CASSLPYDLNTGELFF.

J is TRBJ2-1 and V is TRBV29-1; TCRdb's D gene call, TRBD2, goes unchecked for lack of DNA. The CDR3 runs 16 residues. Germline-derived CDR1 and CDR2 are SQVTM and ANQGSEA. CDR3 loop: CSVQPAGLNSYNEQFF.

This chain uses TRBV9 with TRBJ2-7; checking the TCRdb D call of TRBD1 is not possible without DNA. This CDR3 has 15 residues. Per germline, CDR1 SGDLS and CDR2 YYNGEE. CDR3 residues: CASSVGTGVAYEQYF.

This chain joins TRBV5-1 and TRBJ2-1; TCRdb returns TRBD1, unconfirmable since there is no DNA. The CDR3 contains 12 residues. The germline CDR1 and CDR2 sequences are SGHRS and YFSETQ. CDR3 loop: CASGEPGVHKFF.

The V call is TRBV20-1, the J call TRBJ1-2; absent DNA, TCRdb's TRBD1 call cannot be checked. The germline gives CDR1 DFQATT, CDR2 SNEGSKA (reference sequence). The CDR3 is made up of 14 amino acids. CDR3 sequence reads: CSARGIGGNYGYTF.

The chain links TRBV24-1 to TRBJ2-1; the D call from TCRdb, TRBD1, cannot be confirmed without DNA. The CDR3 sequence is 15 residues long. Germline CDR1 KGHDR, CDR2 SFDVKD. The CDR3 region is CATSVRTIGVNEQFF.

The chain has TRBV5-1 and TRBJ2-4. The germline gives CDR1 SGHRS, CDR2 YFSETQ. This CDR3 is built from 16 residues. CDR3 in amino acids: CASSFEATLSKNIQYF.

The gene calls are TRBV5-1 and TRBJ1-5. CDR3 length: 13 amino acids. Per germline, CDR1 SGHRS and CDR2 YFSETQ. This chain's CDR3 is CASSLVSNQPQHF.

CDR3 sequence: CASSPGQHTDTQYF. The chain is built from TRBV7-2 and TRBJ2-3; TCRdb's D call, TRBD1, is unchecked because there is no DNA. The CDR3 loop spans 14 amino acids. CDR1 and CDR2 (germline): SGHTA, FQGNSA.